These T cell receptor beta chains were read from a single sample in a study of blood T cell repertoires in COVID-19. This table comes from immunoSEQ multiplex PCR, and its TCRdb copy is limited to in-frame clones, with some not included. Of about 230,000 clones listed, approximately 89% are singletons. The specimen sequenced was PBMCs or T cells enriched from blood (not recorded which). The receptors derive from a woman aged 30 to 39 with acute COVID-19. The CDR3 runs from the conserved cysteine through the conserved F or W. Each record gives: CDR3 protein, CDR3 DNA, D gene, V gene, clone size, J gene. A D gene is named only where the DNA matches it firmly. The size field is filled for only some rows; it gives once, few, many or a size class.

CDR3: CASSAGQGVRFETQYF
DNA: TGTGCCAGCAGCGCAGGACAGGGGGTTCGTTTCGAGACCCAGTACTTC
D: TRBD1
V: TRBV5-4
size: NA
J: TRBJ2-5

CDR3: CASSLGQGTHEQYF
DNA: TGTGCCAGCAGCTTAGGCCAGGGTACCCACGAGCAGTACTTC
D: NA
V: TRBV7-6
size: NA
J: TRBJ2-7

CDR3: CASSLVQGPNSPLHF
DNA: TGTGCCAGCAGCTTGGTGCAGGGGCCTAATTCACCCCTCCACTTT
D: NA
V: TRBV5-5
size: NA
J: TRBJ1-6

CDR3: CSVAEEWNQPQHF
DNA: TGCAGCGTTGCGGAGGAGTGGAATCAGCCCCAGCATTTT
D: NA
V: TRBV29-1
size: NA
J: TRBJ1-5

CDR3: CAWSVGSASPSGGYTF
DNA: TGTGCCTGGAGTGTTGGATCGGCCTCTCCGAGCGGGGGCTACACCTTC
D: NA
V: TRBV30
size: NA
J: TRBJ1-2

CDR3: CAWTTRPGSSSDTQYF
DNA: TGTGCCTGGACCACACGACCGGGGTCTAGCTCAGATACGCAGTATTTT
D: NA
V: TRBV30
size: once
J: TRBJ2-3

CDR3: CSVPGQGISETQYF
DNA: TGCAGCGTTCCGGGACAGGGGATTTCAGAGACCCAGTACTTC
D: TRBD1
V: TRBV29-1
size: NA
J: TRBJ2-5

CDR3: CASSRTGTGGEQYF
DNA: TGTGCCAGCAGCCGGACCGGGACAGGGGGCGAGCAGTACTTC
D: TRBD1
V: TRBV9
size: NA
J: TRBJ2-7

CDR3: CASSFGQRNTEAFF
DNA: TGTGCCAGCAGCTTTGGACAAAGGAACACTGAAGCTTTCTTT
D: NA
V: TRBV7-6
size: NA
J: TRBJ1-1

CDR3: CASSERTVKPYEQYF
DNA: TGTGCCAGCAGTGAGAGGACAGTCAAGCCCTACGAGCAGTACTTC
D: NA
V: TRBV2
size: NA
J: TRBJ2-7

CDR3: CSASLGGGEGEKLFF
DNA: TGCAGTGCTAGTTTGGGTGGAGGGGAAGGCGAAAAACTGTTTTTT
D: NA
V: TRBV20-1
size: NA
J: TRBJ1-4

CDR3: CASSFRQGGLDTEAFF
DNA: TGTGCCAGCAGCTTCCGACAGGGCGGTCTCGACACTGAAGCTTTCTTT
D: TRBD1
V: TRBV7-9
size: NA
J: TRBJ1-1

CDR3: CASARYGQMNTEAFF
DNA: TGTGCCAGCGCAAGATATGGACAGATGAACACTGAAGCTTTCTTT
D: NA
V: TRBV19
size: NA
J: TRBJ1-1

CDR3: CAISGGQGETQYF
DNA: TGTGCCATCAGTGGGGGACAGGGGGAGACCCAGTACTTC
D: TRBD1
V: TRBV10-3
size: NA
J: TRBJ2-5

CDR3: CASSESINRVGGYTF
DNA: TGCGCCAGCAGTGAGTCGATAAACAGGGTCGGGGGCTACACCTTC
D: NA
V: TRBV10-2
size: NA
J: TRBJ1-2

CDR3: CASSLGLAGGPGGTTDTQYF
DNA: TGCGCCAGCAGCTTGGGACTAGCGGGGGGGCCGGGTGGTACGACAGATACGCAGTATTTT
D: TRBD2
V: TRBV5-1
size: NA
J: TRBJ2-3

CDR3: CASSRQGTQETQYF
DNA: TGTGCCAGCAGCCGACAGGGGACCCAAGAGACCCAGTACTTC
D: TRBD1
V: TRBV6-5
size: NA
J: TRBJ2-5

CDR3: CASSLEGGQGTLLPNSPLHF
DNA: TGTGCCAGCAGCTTAGAGGGGGGACAGGGGACGTTGCTTCCTAATTCACCCCTCCACTTT
D: TRBD1
V: TRBV11-3
size: NA
J: TRBJ1-6

CDR3: CASSTWDRENNEKLFF
DNA: TGTGCCAGCAGCACCTGGGACAGGGAGAATAATGAAAAACTGTTTTTT
D: TRBD1
V: TRBV7-9
size: NA
J: TRBJ1-4

CDR3: CAATPRGKGSNQPQHF
DNA: TGTGCCGCGACCCCGAGGGGGAAGGGAAGCAATCAGCCCCAGCATTTT
D: NA
V: TRBV19
size: NA
J: TRBJ1-5

CDR3: CASSTGDARFSGNTIYF
DNA: TGTGCCAGCAGCACAGGGGATGCTCGGTTCTCTGGAAACACCATATATTTT
D: TRBD1
V: TRBV7-9
size: NA
J: TRBJ1-3

CDR3: CASSAVNYGYTF
DNA: TGTGCCAGCTCAGCAGTAAACTATGGCTACACCTTC
D: NA
V: TRBV18
size: NA
J: TRBJ1-2

CDR3: CASSFLGGTGGNTQYF
DNA: TGTGCCAGCAGCTTCCTAGGGGGGACAGGGGGCAATACGCAGTATTTT
D: TRBD1
V: TRBV7-9
size: NA
J: TRBJ2-3

CDR3: CASSYRQQERKEELFF
DNA: TGTGCCAGCAGCTACAGGCAGCAGGAAAGGAAGGAGGAGCTGTTTTTT
D: NA
V: TRBV7-8
size: NA
J: TRBJ2-2

CDR3: CASSRRDNKNTEAFF
DNA: TGTGCCAGCAGCCGACGGGACAATAAGAACACTGAAGCTTTCTTT
D: NA
V: TRBV7-9
size: NA
J: TRBJ1-1

CDR3: CASSFLPGGTYEQYF
DNA: TGTGCCAGCAGCTTTTTACCGGGGGGGACCTACGAGCAGTACTTC
D: TRBD2
V: TRBV5-4
size: NA
J: TRBJ2-7

CDR3: CASSEKAQRTAGGNEQFF
DNA: TGTGCCAGCAGTGAAAAAGCACAGAGGACAGCGGGGGGCAATGAGCAGTTCTTC
D: TRBD2
V: TRBV25-1
size: NA
J: TRBJ2-1

CDR3: CASSARNYRGLETQYF
DNA: TGTGCCAGCAGCGCGCGGAATTACAGGGGGCTCGAGACCCAGTACTTC
D: TRBD1
V: TRBV9
size: NA
J: TRBJ2-5

CDR3: CASSYSPLLNQPQHF
DNA: TGTGCCAGCAGTTACTCCCCCCTCCTGAATCAGCCCCAGCATTTT
D: NA
V: TRBV6-5
size: NA
J: TRBJ1-5

CDR3: CASSRQGGSPLHF
DNA: TGCGCCAGCAGTCGACAGGGAGGTTCACCCCTCCACTTT
D: TRBD1
V: TRBV10-1
size: NA
J: TRBJ1-6

CDR3: CASSWEGQGGEKLFF
DNA: TGTGCCAGCAGCTGGGAAGGACAGGGGGGCGAAAAACTGTTTTTT
D: TRBD1
V: TRBV5-5
size: NA
J: TRBJ1-4

CDR3: CASSSTGSGNTIYF
DNA: TGTGCCAGCAGCTCAACAGGGTCTGGAAACACCATATATTTT
D: NA
V: TRBV5-4
size: NA
J: TRBJ1-3

CDR3: CASSEPGYGYTF
DNA: TGTGCCAGCAGTGAACCGGGCTATGGCTACACCTTC
D: NA
V: TRBV6-1
size: NA
J: TRBJ1-2

CDR3: CASSHLSPSLTTGDSPLHF
DNA: TGCGCCAGCAGCCATCTCTCCCCCAGCCTGACTACGGGGGATTCACCCCTCCACTTT
D: NA
V: TRBV4-3
size: NA
J: TRBJ1-6

CDR3: CASSLEGTRANYGYTF
DNA: TGTGCCAGCAGCTTAGAAGGGACAAGAGCTAACTATGGCTACACCTTC
D: NA
V: TRBV7-2
size: NA
J: TRBJ1-2

CDR3: CASSQWDRYGYTF
DNA: TGCGCCAGCAGCCAATGGGACAGGTATGGCTACACCTTC
D: TRBD1
V: TRBV4-1
size: NA
J: TRBJ1-2

CDR3: CASSEGRVYDEKLFF
DNA: TGTGCCAGCAGCGAGGGGAGGGTTTATGATGAAAAACTGTTTTTT
D: NA
V: TRBV7-9
size: NA
J: TRBJ1-4

CDR3: CASSWREGGELFF
DNA: TGTGCCAGTAGTTGGCGGGAGGGCGGGGAGCTGTTTTTT
D: TRBD2
V: TRBV19
size: NA
J: TRBJ2-2

CDR3: CAWSGGAGTGELFF
DNA: TGTGCCTGGAGCGGGGGGGCAGGGACCGGGGAGCTGTTTTTT
D: TRBD2
V: TRBV30
size: NA
J: TRBJ2-2

CDR3: CASSLSPGLAGVAQFF
DNA: TGTGCCAGCAGCTTAAGTCCGGGGCTAGCGGGGGTGGCGCAGTTCTTC
D: TRBD2
V: TRBV11-2
size: NA
J: TRBJ2-1

CDR3: CASSLEGYEQYF
DNA: TGTGCCAGCAGCTTGGAGGGGTACGAGCAGTACTTC
D: NA
V: TRBV5-6
size: NA
J: TRBJ2-7

CDR3: CASRRDENYGYTF
DNA: TGTGCCAGCAGACGGGATGAGAACTATGGCTACACCTTC
D: NA
V: TRBV7-2
size: NA
J: TRBJ1-2

CDR3: CASKYEVSDEKLFF
DNA: TGTGCCAGCAAGTACGAGGTCTCGGATGAAAAACTGTTTTTT
D: NA
V: TRBV5-5
size: NA
J: TRBJ1-4

CDR3: CASSIALVGERAFF
DNA: TGTGCCAGTAGTATAGCGCTTGTCGGGGAACGGGCTTTCTTT
D: NA
V: TRBV19
size: NA
J: TRBJ1-1

CDR3: CASGQGWYEQYF
DNA: TGTGCCAGCGGACAGGGGTGGTACGAGCAGTACTTC
D: TRBD1
V: TRBV6-5
size: NA
J: TRBJ2-7

CDR3: CSARQEVEAFF
DNA: TGCAGTGCTAGACAGGAGGTTGAAGCTTTCTTT
D: NA
V: TRBV20-1
size: NA
J: TRBJ1-1

CDR3: CAISELTGSLEQYF
DNA: TGTGCCATCAGTGAGTTAACAGGGAGTTTGGAGCAGTACTTC
D: NA
V: TRBV10-3
size: NA
J: TRBJ2-7

CDR3: CATRGGSYGYTF
DNA: TGTGCCACCCGGGGGGGCAGCTATGGCTACACCTTC
D: NA
V: TRBV25-1
size: NA
J: TRBJ1-2

CDR3: CASRERGEGIGNTIYF
DNA: TGTGCCAGCAGGGAACGCGGGGAGGGGATAGGAAACACCATATATTTT
D: NA
V: TRBV6-1
size: NA
J: TRBJ1-3

CDR3: CASSFARGTGELFF
DNA: TGTGCCAGCAGCTTTGCGCGGGGCACCGGGGAGCTGTTTTTT
D: NA
V: TRBV11-3
size: NA
J: TRBJ2-2

CDR3: CAISEMTGHYGYTF
DNA: TGTGCCATCAGTGAAATGACAGGTCACTATGGCTACACCTTC
D: NA
V: TRBV10-3
size: NA
J: TRBJ1-2

CDR3: CASSFRGVEEFGTEAFF
DNA: TGCGCCAGCAGCTTCAGGGGGGTGGAAGAGTTTGGCACTGAAGCTTTCTTT
D: TRBD1
V: TRBV5-1
size: NA
J: TRBJ1-1

CDR3: CSAGTGINSYGYTF
DNA: TGCAGCGCTGGGACAGGGATTAATAGCTATGGCTACACCTTC
D: TRBD1
V: TRBV29-1
size: NA
J: TRBJ1-2

CDR3: CASSRRTGWNEQFF
DNA: TGCGCCAGCAGTCGGAGGACAGGGTGGAATGAGCAGTTCTTC
D: TRBD1
V: TRBV10-1
size: NA
J: TRBJ2-1

CDR3: CASSPWTGRNTEAFF
DNA: TGTGCCAGCAGTCCCTGGACAGGAAGGAACACTGAAGCTTTCTTT
D: TRBD1
V: TRBV27
size: once
J: TRBJ1-1